The 24 T cell receptor beta chains below come from one sample, sequenced in a study of T cells in Graves' hyperthyroidism and ophthalmopathy (dated by TCRdb to about 2019). The library was generated by multiplex PCR. The sequencing machine was an Illumina HiSeq 2000. TCR beta CDR3 regions were amplified from RNA transcripts. For the first round of RT-PCR on the TCR CDR3, the HTBI primer set was used together with the Qiagen OneStep RT-PCR kit. The raw public reads went through TCRdb reprocessing: fastp at Q25, MiXCR clone calling, in-frame beta chains kept. Rows are combined by CDR3 protein, so each entry shows the most common genes and DNA. Within this sample are 700,000 to 850,000 distinct CDR3 sequences, with 30% to 40% of them counted one time only. The ten biggest clones cover less than 35% of the sample. Sequenced: blood. The receptor set was obtained from a woman aged 40 to 55 with Graves' hyperthyroidism.

The chain recombines TRBV19 with TRBJ2-2; D remains ambiguous. The CDR3 spans 16 residues. The V end lost 9 bases, the J end lost 5 bases, and 22 bases lay between the germline ends. The germline CDR1 and CDR2 sequences are LNHDA and SQIVND (reference sequence). This CDR3 is CASVPQKTKITGELFF. DNA for the CDR3: TGTGCCAGCGTTCCTCAAAAGACCAAAATAACCGGGGAGCTGTTTTTT.

This clonotype was observed once. A read error is possible here, since a much larger clone lies one base away. The conserved phenylalanine or tryptophan is not found at the CDR3 terminus, so this likely reflects a read error. This chain connects TRBV4-1 to TRBJ1-6, with D perhaps TRBD1 (6 bases). Germline CDR1 and CDR2: MGHRA and YSYEKL. The CDR3 length is 15 residues. CDR3 DNA sequence: TGTGCCAGCAGCTCACACAGGACAGACAATTCACCCCTCCACCTT. Translated, it gives CASSSHRTDNSPLHL.

Turning to this clonotype: A single base separates this from a much larger clone, so it may be a read error. The chain combines TRBV7-9 with TRBJ2-7; TRBD1 aligns across 7 bases. Germline loops: CDR1 SEHNR, CDR2 FQNEAQ (reference sequence). This CDR3 has 13 amino acids. The CDR3 coding sequence is TGTGCCGGCAGCACAGGGGCAGTCTCCGAGCAGTACTTC. Its translation: CAGSTGAVSEQYF.

About this clonotype itself: The junction and the germline gene differ at one end; a read error may be behind it. The chain links TRBV7-2 to TRBJ2-2; D is possibly TRBD2 (5 bases). The CDR3 extends over 14 amino acids. The germline gives CDR1 SGHTA, CDR2 FQGNSA. The CDR3: CASAPLGNTGELSF. CDR3 DNA sequence: TGTGCCAGCGCGCCGTTGGGAAACACCGGGGAGCTGTCTTTT.

In this sample, this clonotype turned up many times. The CDR3 is CASSLLQLTGPNSAQYF. The DNA of the CDR3 is TGTGCCAGCAGCTTATTACAGTTGACAGGGCCAAACTCCGCGCAGTACTTC. The chain couples TRBV7-9 to TRBJ2-7; 7 bases align to TRBD1. V trimming: 2 bases; J trimming: 9 bases; junction bases outside the gene matches: 19. CDR3 length: 17 amino acids. Germline V gene data show CDR1 as SEHNR and CDR2 as FQNEAQ (reference sequence).

The J gene is TRBJ1-2, the V gene TRBV7-9; a weak D match, TRBD1 (6 bases). The CDR3 totals 12 residues. Trimming took 8 bases from V and 8 from J, leaving 15 bases between them. Looked up from germline, CDR1 is SEHNR and CDR2 is FQNEAQ (reference sequence). The DNA for the CDR3 is TGTGCCAGCGGACGAACAGGGTACGGCTACACCTTC. Translated: CASGRTGYGYTF. The full variable domain, its missing parts supplied by reference TRBV7-9 and TRBJ1-2, is DTGVSQNPRHKITKRGQNVTFRCDPISEHNRLYWYRQTLGQGPEFLTYFQNEAQLEKSRLLSDRFSAERPKGSFSTLEIQRTEQGDSAMYLCASGRTGYGYTFGSGTRLTVV.

The chain combines TRBV7-9 with TRBJ2-5; D might be TRBD1 (6 bases). The germline CDR1 and CDR2 sequences are SEHNR and FQNEAQ (reference sequence). V was shortened by 5 bases and J by 2 bases, with 15 bases between the two germline ends. The CDR3 spans 15 residues. The CDR3 sequence is CASSAGLGAQETQYF. For the CDR3, the DNA is TGTGCCAGCAGCGCAGGACTGGGGGCACAAGAGACCCAGTACTTC. Filled out from reference TRBV7-9 and TRBJ2-5, the complete variable domain reads DTGVSQNPRHKITKRGQNVTFRCDPISEHNRLYWYRQTLGQGPEFLTYFQNEAQLEKSRLLSDRFSAERPKGSFSTLEIQRTEQGDSAMYLCASSAGLGAQETQYFGPGTRLLVL.

A word on this clonotype: Mismatch with germline at one junction end may stem from a read error. This sequence joins TRBV7-9 and TRBJ1-2; D perhaps matches TRBD1 (5 bases). The CDR3 is 13 residues long. The V gene's germline CDR1 is SEHNR and CDR2 FQNEAQ (reference sequence). The DNA of the CDR3 is TGCGACAGCAGTGCCCCTGACACCTATGGCTACACCTTC. It codes for CDSSAPDTYGYTF.

The chain combines TRBV20-1 with TRBJ1-2, with a tentative D call TRBD1 (6 bases). The CDR3 covers 14 residues. The germline CDR1 and CDR2 sequences are DFQATT and SNEGSKA (reference sequence). V lost 4 bases to trimming and J lost 4 bases, with 16 bases between them. The CDR3 DNA sequence: TGCAGTGCTATGGGGGGCAGGGACGTCTATGGCTACACCTTC. It is translated as CSAMGGRDVYGYTF.

There are a few counts of this clonotype. The chain couples TRBV12-3 or TRBV12-4 to TRBJ1-5; TRBD1 matches 7 bases. The CDR3 runs to 16 residues. V lost 8 bases and J lost 1; bases outside the gene matches: 11. CDR3 bases: TGTGCCAGCGGAGAAATTAACAGGGGAAGCAATCAGCCCCAGCATTTT. Translation gives CASGEINRGSNQPQHF.

Notes on this clonotype: An end of the junction does not agree with germline; a read error may underlie this. The chain carries TRBV7-7 and TRBJ2-3; D unresolved. The CDR3 is made up of 13 amino acids. Germline lookup yields CDR1 SSHAT and CDR2 FNYEAQ (reference sequence). The CDR3 nucleotides read TGTGCTAGCAGCTACGGGCACACAGATACGCAGTATTTT. Protein sequence: CASSYGHTDTQYF.

This clonotype was found many times. V gene TRBV10-2 combines with J gene TRBJ1-6; possibly TRBD1 for D (5 bases). V lost 8 bases, J lost 0 bases, and 8 bases lay in between. The CDR3 has 14 amino acids. Germline CDR1 is WSHSY and CDR2 is SAAADI. The CDR3 here is CASHRSSYNSPLHF. The CDR3 DNA follows: TGCGCCAGCCACAGGAGCTCCTATAATTCACCCCTCCACTTT.

This clonotype has just a few counts. This chain links TRBV30 with TRBJ2-7; D might be TRBD2 (5 bases). Germline loops: CDR1 GTSNPN, CDR2 SVGIG (reference sequence). The CDR3 has 13 amino acids. The V end was cut by 5 bases, the J end by 2 bases, with 13 bases between. CDR3 amino acids: CAWGLRGTYEQYF. DNA of the CDR3: TGTGCCTGGGGGTTGAGAGGGACCTACGAGCAGTACTTC.

The CDR3 nucleotides read TGCAGTGCGATACTAGCGGGGAAAGGGACCCAGTACTTC. Protein: CSAILAGKGTQYF. The gene calls are TRBV20-1 and TRBJ2-5; 10 bases fit TRBD2. Germline lookup yields CDR1 DFQATT and CDR2 SNEGSKA (reference sequence). The J segment lost 7 bases and the V segment lost 6 bases, leaving 8 bases of the junction unmatched. CDR3 length: 13 amino acids.

This clonotype was found many times. J is TRBJ1-2 and V is TRBV12-3 or TRBV12-4; D gene ambiguous. Deletions cut 0 bases from V and 1 base from J, with 6 bases between. The CDR3 covers 14 residues. Written as DNA, the CDR3 is TGTGCCAGCAGTTTAGCAGGGAGTAACTATGGCTACACCTTC. Translated: CASSLAGSNYGYTF.

This chain connects TRBV12-3 or TRBV12-4 to TRBJ2-7; D is unresolved. V shed 6 bases and J shed 3 bases, with 12 bases lying between them. This CDR3 region has 13 residues. CDR3 residues: CASSLRLNYEQYF. Here the CDR3 DNA reads TGTGCCAGCAGCCTTCGACTGAACTACGAGCAGTACTTC.

This clonotype came up a few times. The genes are TRBV7-2 and TRBJ2-7; D unclear. Per the germline V gene, CDR1 is SGHTA and CDR2 is FQGNSA. Trimming shortened V by 5 bases and J by 2 bases, and 7 bases separated the two germline ends. The CDR3 consists of 12 residues. CDR3 amino acids: CASSVPAYEQYF. The CDR3 DNA reads TGTGCCAGCAGCGTGCCCGCCTACGAGCAGTACTTC.

Notes on this clonotype: A much larger clone sits a single nucleotide away, making a read error possible. The J gene is TRBJ2-5, the V gene TRBV6-1, with D hard to call. The CDR3 loop spans 13 amino acids. V dropped 6 bases and J dropped 8 bases, with 16 bases sitting between them. Germline V gene lookup returns CDR1 MNHNS and CDR2 SASEGT. In DNA, the CDR3 is TGTGCCAGCAGCTTCCTCCGAGGAGACACCCAGTACTTC. It translates to CASSFLRGDTQYF.

The sample holds many counts of this clonotype. V is TRBV19 and J is TRBJ1-2; a possible D gene is TRBD1 (5 bases). Germline V gene lookup returns CDR1 LNHDA and CDR2 SQIVND (reference sequence). V was shortened by 5 bases and J by 2 bases, with 9 bases between the two germline ends. The CDR3 spans 13 residues. This CDR3 reads CASSRQLNYGYTF. The CDR3 nucleotides read TGTGCCAGTAGTCGACAGCTAAACTATGGCTACACCTTC.

This clonotype was observed a handful of times. The chain links TRBV20-1 to TRBJ1-2; tentatively, D is TRBD1 (6 bases). Germline CDR1 and CDR2: DFQATT and SNEGSKA (reference sequence). This CDR3 comprises 13 residues. V gave up 5 bases and J gave up 4 bases, with 14 bases separating them. CDR3 coding DNA: TGCAGTGCTCCGAAGGAGACAGGCTATGGCTACACCTTC. Amino acids: CSAPKETGYGYTF.

This clonotype appeared a few times. The CDR3 nucleotides are TGTGCCAGCAGCTCCGTGAGCGGGGTAGATGACTATGGCTACACCTTC. Amino acid sequence: CASSSVSGVDDYGYTF. The chain is built from TRBV7-8 and TRBJ1-2; no definite D call. This CDR3 contains 16 residues. CDR1 and CDR2 from the germline V gene are SGHVS and FQNEAQ. Trimming took 4 bases from V and 3 from J, leaving 18 bases between them.

As for this clonotype: The junction departs from the called germline gene at one end, perhaps through a read error. The J gene is TRBJ1-1, the V gene TRBV12-3 or TRBV12-4; TRBD1 agrees at 7 bases. The CDR3 totals 15 residues. The CDR3 loop is CAGSRHRDSKTEAFF. In DNA, the CDR3 is TGTGCCGGCAGTCGTCACAGGGACAGCAAGACTGAAGCTTTCTTT.

There are many counts of this clonotype. The chain carries TRBV4-3 and TRBJ1-2, with D uncertain. Germline loops: CDR1 LGHNA, CDR2 YSLEER. CDR3 size: 13 residues. V gave up 0 bases and J gave up 8 bases, with 10 bases separating them. CDR3 sequence reads: CASSQDLGRGYTF. The CDR3, as DNA: TGCGCCAGCAGCCAAGATCTGGGCAGAGGCTACACCTTC.

Ten or more counts support this clonotype. CDR3 nucleotides: TGTGCCAGCAGCTCTGTTCCCGCGCCTGGCGGTGAAAAACTGTTTTTT. Protein sequence: CASSSVPAPGGEKLFF. The chain has TRBV7-2 and TRBJ1-4; D remains ambiguous. V was shortened by 4 bases and J by 7 bases, with 19 bases between the two germline ends. Germline V gene lookup returns CDR1 SGHTA and CDR2 FQGNSA. This CDR3 has 16 residues.